Presented here are 25 T cell receptor beta chains from one specimen sequenced in a study of identical twins. TCRdb processed the 5' RACE reads anew with MiXCR; each CDR3 protein has one entry. This sample has about 1.7 million distinct CDR3 sequences; 32% occur once, and the top ten carry about 0.3%. The sequencing input was cord blood. All receptors derive from a newborn girl in good health.

The sample holds a few counts of this clonotype. The chain combines TRBV28 with TRBJ2-7; 8 nucleotides agree with TRBD1. The CDR3 sequence is 19 residues long. The germline gives CDR1 MDHEN, CDR2 SYDVKM. V gave up 5 bases and J gave up 3 bases; unmatched junction bases: 21. CDR3 protein: CASSLGQGGSSGWYYEQYF. The CDR3 coding sequence is TGTGCCAGCAGTCTAGGACAGGGCGGAAGTAGCGGCTGGTACTACGAGCAGTACTTC.

V and J are TRBV20-1 and TRBJ2-7; 13 nucleotides match TRBD2. V lost 5 bases, J lost 2 bases, and 3 bases stayed unmatched. Germline assignment: CDR1 DFQATT and CDR2 SNEGSKA (reference sequence). This CDR3 spans 14 amino acids. The CDR3 nucleotides are TGCAGTGCTGAAGGACTAGCGGGAGCCTACGAGCAGTACTTC. It is translated as CSAEGLAGAYEQYF.

This clonotype was recorded a few times. The chain employs TRBV11-2 and TRBJ2-2; D unclear. V lost 0 bases and J lost 3, with 5 bases in between. This CDR3 has 14 residues. Germline V gene lookup returns CDR1 SGHAT and CDR2 FQNNGV. In nucleotides, the CDR3 is TGTGCCAGCAGCTTAGAAAGTTACACCGGGGAGCTGTTTTTT. Encoded protein: CASSLESYTGELFF.

At least ten counts were recorded for this clonotype. J is TRBJ2-1 and V is TRBV28; D gene uncertain. The CDR3 spans 10 residues. Germline CDR1 is MDHEN and CDR2 is SYDVKM. The V end lost 3 bases, the J end lost 12 bases, and 6 bases lay between the germline ends. The CDR3 is CASSFPGQFF. The CDR3 DNA sequence: TGTGCCAGCAGTTTTCCGGGGCAGTTCTTC. The variable domain in full, with the rest retrieved from reference TRBV28 and TRBJ2-1, is DVKVTQSSRYLVKRTGEKVFLECVQDMDHENMFWYRQDPGLGLRLIYFSYDVKMKEKGDIPEGYSVSREKKERFSLILESASTNQTSMYLCASSFPGQFFGPGTRLTVL.

This clonotype has a count of ten or more. This rearrangement joins TRBV2 to TRBJ2-7, with D possibly TRBD1 on 5 matching bases. The CDR3 sequence is 12 residues long. Germline V gives CDR1 SNHLY, CDR2 FYNNEI. Trimming shortened V by 6 bases and J by 5 bases, and 11 bases separated the two germline ends. The DNA for the CDR3 is TGTGCCAGCAGCTACGACAGCAACGAGCAGTACTTC. It yields the protein CASSYDSNEQYF.

This chain connects TRBV5-1 to TRBJ1-2; 7 nucleotides match TRBD1. J lost 6 bases, V lost 3 bases, and 11 bases had no gene match. Germline V gene lookup returns CDR1 SGHRS and CDR2 YFSETQ. The CDR3 length is 15 residues. The CDR3 region has the DNA TGCGCCAGCAGCTCGCGACAGGGCCCTGCACATGGCTACACCTTC. Translated: CASSSRQGPAHGYTF.

This clonotype came up a few times. V is TRBV4-1 and J is TRBJ2-1; D ambiguous. The closer fit of TRBJ2-7 to the DNA end suggests the J call may be wrong. In germline, CDR1 is MGHRA, CDR2 YSYEKL. The CDR3 sequence is 15 residues long. CDR3 sequence reads: CASSQPFPSYNEQYF. CDR3 nucleotide sequence: TGCGCCAGCAGCCAACCGTTCCCCTCCTACAATGAGCAGTACTTC.

As to this clonotype: A much larger clone lies one base from this, so it may be a read error. The rearrangement joins TRBV29-1 to TRBJ2-1; 10 bases align to TRBD2. Germline V gene sequence: CDR1 SQVTM, CDR2 ANQGSEA. CDR3 length equals 15 residues. V shed 2 bases and J 10 bases; nucleotides not matched to a gene: 11. The CDR3 nucleotides are TGCAGCGTTGAACGGACTAGCGGATTCACCTACGAGCAGTTCTTC. Its protein is CSVERTSGFTYEQFF.

Many counts were recorded for this clonotype. The rearrangement uses TRBV27 and TRBJ2-1; 8 bases line up with TRBD1. V dropped 5 bases and J dropped 1; count of bases not matched to a gene: 10. The CDR3 consists of 17 residues. Germline loops: CDR1 MNHEY, CDR2 SMNVEV (reference sequence). The CDR3 loop reads CASSTPGQGRSYNEQFF. The CDR3, as DNA: TGTGCCAGCAGTACCCCCGGACAGGGAAGGTCCTACAATGAGCAGTTCTTC.

This clonotype was observed a few times. This rearrangement joins TRBV6-5 to TRBJ1-2; 9 nucleotides agree with TRBD1. CDR1 and CDR2 from the germline V gene are MNHEY and SVGAGI. V was clipped by 6 bases and J by 1 base; unmatched bases: 3. CDR3 length equals 14 residues. The CDR3 sequence: CASRRQGVNYGYTF. CDR3 nucleotide sequence: TGTGCCAGCAGGAGACAGGGGGTTAACTATGGCTACACCTTC.

This clonotype was observed a single time. The chain joins TRBV20-1 to TRBJ2-7; D gene uncertain. The CDR3 contains 11 residues. The germline CDR1 and CDR2 sequences are DFQATT and SNEGSKA (reference sequence). CDR3 nucleotide sequence: TGCAGCGCCAACCTGTACAATGAGCAGTACTTC. It codes for CSANLYNEQYF.

The chain employs TRBV4-1 and TRBJ2-7; TRBD2 agrees at 9 bases. V lost 4 bases to trimming and J lost 1 base; unmatched junction nucleotides: 5. The V gene's germline CDR1 is MGHRA and CDR2 YSYEKL. The CDR3 sequence is 15 residues long. CDR3 amino acids: CASSPTTSGSYEQYF. DNA for the CDR3: TGCGCCAGCAGCCCAACGACTAGCGGATCCTACGAGCAGTACTTC.

The rearrangement links TRBV6-1 to TRBJ2-4; a possible D gene is TRBD2 (5 bases). Trimming removed 4 bases at V and 0 bases at J, with 10 bases between. The germline gives CDR1 MNHNS, CDR2 SASEGT. The CDR3 spans 15 residues. CDR3 loop: CASSASPLAKNIQYF. CDR3 in DNA: TGTGCCAGCAGTGCTAGCCCCCTAGCCAAAAACATTCAGTACTTC.

This clonotype was counted a few times. The CDR3 loop is CSASWGRAHNEQFF. In DNA form, the CDR3 reads TGCAGTGCTAGTTGGGGGAGGGCCCACAATGAGCAGTTCTTC. This sequence joins TRBV20-1 and TRBJ2-1; TRBD2 agrees at 7 bases. This CDR3 has 14 residues. CDR1 is DFQATT and CDR2 is SNEGSKA in the germline V gene (reference sequence). J lost 5 bases, V lost 3 bases, and 7 bases had no gene match.

Ten or more counts support this clonotype. The V gene is TRBV29-1, the J gene TRBJ2-3; D is perhaps TRBD2 (7 bases). V lost 3 bases and J 6 bases, leaving 16 bases between the germline ends. CDR3 length: 14 amino acids. Germline lookup yields CDR1 SQVTM and CDR2 ANQGSEA. The CDR3 nucleotides read TGCAGCGTTGAGGGGGGGACACATTCGGATACGCAGTATTTT. It codes for CSVEGGTHSDTQYF.

V is TRBV2 and J is TRBJ2-3, with D possibly matching TRBD2 (5 bases). CDR1 is SNHLY and CDR2 is FYNNEI in the germline V gene. The CDR3 spans 15 residues. The ends were cut back, 6 bases at V and 3 bases at J, with 16 bases in the middle. DNA of the CDR3: TGTGCCAGCAGGTCGGGATTATTTAGGACAGATACGCAGTATTTT. Translating it yields CASRSGLFRTDTQYF.

This clonotype was seen only a few times. This sequence joins TRBV29-1 and TRBJ1-2, with 9 bases that match TRBD1. The germline gives CDR1 SQVTM, CDR2 ANQGSEA. The CDR3 spans 13 residues. J lost 6 bases, V lost 7 bases, and 9 bases had no gene match. The CDR3 nucleotides are TGCAGCGCAGGGACAGGGACTGGAGATGGCTACACCTTC. This gives the protein CSAGTGTGDGYTF.

As for this clonotype: At one end, the junction sequence differs from germline, possibly due to a read error. The chain is built from TRBV4-2 and TRBJ2-1; D possibly corresponds to TRBD2 (7 bases). Germline lookup yields CDR1 LGHNA and CDR2 YNFKEQ. This CDR3 is built from 15 residues. The CDR3 loop reads CASSQGGGHYNEQVF. CDR3 bases: TGTGCCAGCAGCCAAGGGGGGGGCCACTACAATGAGCAGGTCTTC.

This clonotype showed up just a few times. The V call is TRBV20-1, the J call TRBJ2-5, with TRBD2 as a possible D gene (6 bases). The V gene lost 5 bases and the J gene lost 5 bases, with 12 bases spanning the gap. Looked up from germline, CDR1 is DFQATT and CDR2 is SNEGSKA (reference sequence). The CDR3 is 12 residues long. CDR3 DNA: TGCAGTGCTCCTGGACTAACCGAGACCCAGTACTTC. Protein: CSAPGLTETQYF.

The rearrangement links TRBV19 to TRBJ1-2; 7 bases agree with TRBD1. This CDR3 is built from 14 residues. Germline CDR1 reads LNHDA; CDR2 reads SQIVND (reference sequence). After removal of 5 bases from V and 6 bases from J, the junction contained 9 bases not matched to a gene. The CDR3 protein is CASSLSGQSNGYTF. The CDR3 coding sequence is TGTGCCAGTAGTCTCTCGGGACAGTCTAATGGCTACACCTTC. The full variable domain, completed using reference TRBV19 and TRBJ1-2, is DGGITQSPKYLFRKEGQNVTLSCEQNLNHDAMYWYRQDPGQGLRLIYYSQIVNDFQKGDIAEGYSVSREKKESFPLTVTSAQKNPTAFYLCASSLSGQSNGYTFGSGTRLTVV.

This chain connects TRBV29-1 to TRBJ2-7; the match to TRBD1 covers 8 bases. The CDR3 is 15 amino acids. Trimming cost V 1 base and J 4 bases; bases outside gene matches: 9. Per germline, CDR1 SQVTM and CDR2 ANQGSEA. The CDR3 protein is CSVEGGRGLYYEQYF. The CDR3 DNA is TGCAGCGTTGAAGGGGGCAGGGGGCTGTATTACGAGCAGTACTTC.

This chain uses TRBV7-9 with TRBJ2-1; D remains unclear. The V gene's germline CDR1 is SEHNR and CDR2 FQNEAQ (reference sequence). The V gene lost 5 bases and the J gene lost 5 bases, with 16 bases spanning the gap. The CDR3 spans 15 residues. CDR3 nucleotide sequence: TGTGCCAGCAGCCTCGATCCTAGGGCTCACAATGAGCAGTTCTTC. It encodes CASSLDPRAHNEQFF.

This clonotype has only a few counts. The genes are TRBV5-1 and TRBJ1-2; D perhaps matches TRBD1 (6 bases). The V gene lost 1 base and the J gene lost 3 bases, with 13 bases spanning the gap. CDR1 SGHRS and CDR2 YFSETQ come from the germline V gene. This CDR3 region has 15 residues. CDR3 coding DNA: TGCGCCAGCAGCTTGAGGGCAGGGGAGTACTATGGCTACACCTTC. Its translation is CASSLRAGEYYGYTF.

This clonotype occurred many times. V gene TRBV28 combines with J gene TRBJ2-7, with D perhaps matching TRBD1 (7 bases). Germline V gene lookup returns CDR1 MDHEN and CDR2 SYDVKM. This CDR3 comprises 13 residues. Deletions cut 7 bases from V and 4 bases from J, with 14 bases between. The CDR3 DNA reads as TGTGCCAGCACCCCTCAGGGGGGTTACGAGCAGTACTTC. Its protein is CASTPQGGYEQYF.

The rearrangement links TRBV4-1 to TRBJ2-7, with 9 bases identical to TRBD1. The CDR3 covers 15 residues. Germline V gene sequence: CDR1 MGHRA, CDR2 YSYEKL. Germline trimming cut 5 bases from V and 2 bases from J; bases unmatched to any gene: 7. The chain's CDR3 is CASSSPGTGTYEQYF. The CDR3 DNA follows: TGCGCCAGCAGCTCTCCCGGGACAGGGACCTACGAGCAGTACTTC.